A selection of T cell receptor beta chains follows, all from one sample in a study of control samples from healthy donors and cancer patients. Profiled with immunoSEQ multiplex PCR; TCRdb holds only in-frame clones, not every one. In the table there are 190,000 or so clones, over 80% of which are singletons. Material for sequencing was blood. The receptors shown here come from a man younger than 35 in good health. CDR3s include the opening cysteine and the closing phenylalanine or tryptophan. Fields, in order: J gene, clone size, V gene, D gene, CDR3 protein, CDR3 DNA. D genes are given only for firm matches. Clone size is stated in some rows and not others, as once, few, many or a class when expanded.

>TRBJ2-1|.|TRBV12-3/TRBV12-4|.
CASSAKKQFF
TGTGCCAGCAGTGCCAAAAAACAGTTCTTC
>TRBJ2-7|.|TRBV30|TRBD2
CAGRGGGVYEQYF
TGTGCCGGGAGGGGTGGAGGGGTGTACGAGCAGTACTTC
>TRBJ2-2|.|TRBV18|.
CASSPASSAAGELFF
TGTGCCAGCTCACCTGCCTCTAGTGCCGCCGGGGAGCTGTTTTTT
>TRBJ2-7|.|TRBV3-1/TRBV3-2|TRBD1
CASSHRDRGSYEQYF
TGTGCCAGCAGCCACCGGGACAGGGGCTCCTACGAGCAGTACTTC
>TRBJ2-2|once|TRBV5-1|.
CASSPGGGRTGELFF
TGCGCCAGCAGCCCGGGCGGGGGCCGGACCGGGGAGCTGTTTTTT
>TRBJ2-1|.|TRBV7-9|TRBD2
CASSSRTSGGLRHNEQFF
TGTGCCAGCAGCTCGAGGACTAGCGGGGGCCTAAGACACAATGAGCAGTTCTTC
>TRBJ2-3|.|TRBV2|.
CASRSGDTQYF
TGTGCCAGCAGATCCGGAGATACGCAGTATTTT
>TRBJ1-2|.|TRBV28|TRBD1
CASSTPRGLYGYTF
TGTGCCAGCAGTACCCCCAGGGGGCTCTATGGCTACACCTTC
>TRBJ2-2|.|TRBV4-2|.
CASSQDSGGAYGGELFF
TGTGCCAGCAGCCAAGATTCTGGGGGCGCCTATGGCGGGGAGCTGTTTTTT
>TRBJ2-7|.|TRBV2|.
CASSETGFIYEQYF
TGTGCCAGCAGTGAAACAGGGTTCATCTACGAGCAGTACTTC